The T cell receptor (beta chain) under discussion was sequenced for a study of shared clonotypes between healthy human individuals. Healthy HIV-negative adults with no recent acute infections or vaccinations were recruited as donors. Germline assignment: CDR1 SNHLY and CDR2 FYNNEI. Trimming pared 6 bases from V and 0 bases from J, leaving 12 bases between. The CDR3 contains 15 residues. The method was immunoSEQ multiplex PCR; TCRdb's version includes in-frame clones alone and lacks a portion of them. The sample holds about 560,000 clones, around 80% seen once. Worth noting for this clone: Its antigen is unidentified.

Study results and caveats: Investigators expected sequencing depth to affect clonotype sharing among donors.

The chain employs TRBV2 and TRBJ1-5, with D maybe TRBD1 (5 bases). Sequencing was carried out using PBMCs. The clonotype originates from a woman in her thirties or forties in good health. Some clones in this sample may be carry-over from other donors' samples. The CDR3 DNA reads TGTGCCAGCAGGTTGACAGACTATAGCAATCAGCCCCAGCATTTT. Translation: CASRLTDYSNQPQHF.